A selection of T cell receptor beta chains follows, all from one sample in a study of blood T cell repertoires in COVID-19. Assay: immunoSEQ multiplex PCR; the TCRdb copy retains only in-frame clones and omits some. This sample yields 350,000 to 400,000 clones, of which over 75% are seen a single time; about 2.7% belongs to the top ten. Sequenced: PBMCs or T cells enriched from blood (not recorded which). These receptors all stem from a woman aged 25 to 39 who had recovered from COVID-19. Each CDR3 is given without its conserved first and last residue. Only some rows state a clone size, as once, few, many or a class for expanded clones.

V,size,CDR3
TRBV7-9,NA,ASSKGDRQSEAF
TRBV3-1/TRBV3-2,NA,ASSRLAGGSYNEQF
TRBV27,once,ASRYEGTGGDEQY
TRBV2,NA,ASSVDRGLNQPQH
TRBV7-9,NA,ASSPPGADEQY
TRBV9,NA,ASSADLAREQF
TRBV3-1/TRBV3-2,NA,ASSQAGLGVTDTQY
TRBV7-2,NA,ASSFSSGAYNEQF
TRBV27,NA,ASSFGNSPLH
TRBV5-6,NA,ASSAADRGLGSPLH
TRBV7-3,NA,ASSSGQGMEQY
TRBV6-5,NA,ASSYRMNTEAF
TRBV10-3,NA,ASSWGTLTYEQY
TRBV2,NA,ASSDERDNEQF
TRBV19,NA,ASRTSGGTWVGYT
TRBV18,NA,ASSQQGQGDYEQY
TRBV19,NA,ASSITVGRGIYNEQF
TRBV28,NA,ASSFTGGAF
TRBV30,NA,AWSTAGGFSGELF
TRBV5-1,NA,ASSLGPAGSTDTQY
TRBV4-2,NA,ASSQQMGQDSLNYGYT
TRBV11-1,NA,ASSLGQGYGYT
TRBV12-5,NA,ASGPTGGSNSPLH
TRBV12-3/TRBV12-4,NA,ASSPGGLYGYT
TRBV10-3,NA,AISESGAGGDGYT
TRBV4-2,NA,ASSRQQGEDQPQH
TRBV7-9,NA,ASSTRQGGAF
TRBV5-4,once,ASSPPFGGETQY
TRBV15,NA,ATSRDIGAAYEQY
TRBV30,NA,AWMKQGSYT
TRBV5-1,NA,ASSLAPGNEQF
TRBV28,NA,ASSLFPGGSSYEQY
TRBV6-1,few,ASSDHSRSGYEQY
TRBV11-1,NA,ASSPQGTSFNSPLH
TRBV6-5,few,ASSYGQGENYGYT
TRBV7-9,NA,ASSWTPYNEQF
TRBV4-1,NA,ASSPPSHEQY
TRBV30,once,ACNRGRWNTEAF
TRBV5-1,NA,ASSLVPVNTGELF
TRBV25-1,NA,ASSVEREGAF
TRBV12-3/TRBV12-4,few,ASSSDTVTEAF
TRBV7-9,NA,ASSPQGFNEKLF
TRBV13,NA,ASSSAEGLNYEQY
TRBV5-1,NA,ASRGGQMNTEAF
TRBV3-1/TRBV3-2,NA,ASSPRDKRLNEQF
TRBV6-5,NA,ASRNSGTSAYEQY
TRBV5-8,NA,ASSFGQGTDTQY
TRBV5-1,NA,ASSLDREGTEAF
TRBV7-9,NA,ASSWDREVYGYT
TRBV5-1,few,ASSLNFREAF
TRBV4-2,NA,ASSQDRTAYNSPLH
TRBV19,NA,ASSIMTGRNRVGGYT
TRBV27,NA,ASWDTRGVQETQY
TRBV29-1,NA,SVEGASQAYNEQF
TRBV15,NA,ATSRVGGGEQF
TRBV27,NA,ASSFSQAASYEQY
TRBV25-1,NA,ASSDAGRAGNTIY
TRBV27,NA,ASSLEGGEQY
TRBV7-9,once,ASSLNRGIYGYT
TRBV2,NA,ASRAYRGAPGTQY